This is a list of T cell receptor beta chains from one sample in a study of shared clonotypes between healthy human individuals. Here immunoSEQ multiplex PCR was the method, and the copy in TCRdb shows in-frame clones only, minus some. The sample holds approximately 2.4 million clones; around 95% are singletons and the top ten take roughly 0.13%. The sample comprised naive CD4+ T cells sorted from blood. The receptors here all came from a man younger than 35 in good health. The CDR3 runs from the conserved cysteine through the conserved F or W. Fields, in order: J gene, clone size, V gene, D gene, CDR3 protein, CDR3 DNA. The D gene is left open where the match is weak. Not all rows give a size; the values are once, few, many and, for expanded clones, a class.

>TRBJ1-6|NA|TRBV7-9|NA
CASSLALAGATSPLHF
TGTGCCAGCAGCTTAGCGCTGGCAGGGGCAACCTCACCCCTCCACTTT
>TRBJ1-2|NA|TRBV9|TRBD1
CASTQGQAVNYGYTF
TGTGCCAGCACCCAGGGACAGGCAGTCAACTATGGCTACACCTTC
>TRBJ2-1|NA|TRBV4-3|NA
CASSQEGTPSYNEQFF
TGCGCCAGCAGCCAAGAAGGGACGCCCTCCTACAATGAGCAGTTCTTC
>TRBJ2-7|NA|TRBV4-1|NA
CASSLRGDEQYF
TGCGCCAGCAGCCTCAGGGGGGACGAGCAGTACTTC
>TRBJ2-6|NA|TRBV11-2|NA
CASSLGGGTVLTF
TGTGCCAGCAGCCTTGGGGGTGGGACCGTCCTGACTTTC
>TRBJ2-5|NA|TRBV5-6|NA
CASSFIGGETQYF
TGTGCCAGCAGCTTCATTGGGGGAGAGACCCAGTACTTC
>TRBJ1-5|NA|TRBV7-9|TRBD1
CASSLGTGNNQPQHF
TGTGCCAGCAGCTTAGGGACAGGGAACAATCAGCCCCAGCATTTT
>TRBJ2-1|once|TRBV2|NA
CASRWWGQDEQFF
TGTGCCAGCAGGTGGTGGGGGCAGGATGAGCAGTTCTTC
>TRBJ2-7|NA|TRBV18|TRBD2
CASSRAGGTYEQYF
TGTGCCAGCTCACGTGCGGGAGGGACCTACGAGCAGTACTTC
>TRBJ2-4|NA|TRBV6-1|NA
CASSEVYGGGKNIQYF
TGTGCCAGCAGTGAAGTGTATGGAGGTGGCAAAAACATTCAGTACTTC
>TRBJ1-6|NA|TRBV27|TRBD1
CASRLAPHRGSYNSPLHF
TGTGCCAGCAGACTAGCGCCGCACAGGGGCTCCTATAATTCACCCCTCCACTTT
>TRBJ2-4|NA|TRBV10-3|TRBD2
CAIRSGGERINIQYF
TGTGCCATCAGAAGCGGGGGTGAGAGGATAAACATTCAGTACTTC
>TRBJ1-2|NA|TRBV7-9|NA
CASSRDGDGYTF
TGTGCCAGTTCGAGGGACGGAGACGGCTACACCTTC
>TRBJ2-1|NA|TRBV10-3|TRBD2
CAISESASGRWSEQFF
TGTGCCATCAGTGAGTCGGCTAGCGGGAGATGGAGTGAGCAGTTCTTC
>TRBJ1-2|once|TRBV5-6|NA
CASSLETFGSANRGYTF
TGTGCCAGCAGCTTGGAGACATTCGGGAGCGCCAATAGAGGCTACACCTTC
>TRBJ2-7|NA|TRBV7-9|NA
CASSLVDYEQYF
TGTGCCAGCAGCCTGGTGGACTACGAGCAGTACTTC
>TRBJ2-2|NA|TRBV9|TRBD1
CASSVATGVTGELFF
TGTGCCAGCAGCGTAGCCACAGGGGTCACCGGGGAGCTGTTTTTT
>TRBJ2-5|NA|TRBV28|TRBD2
CASSLSKLAGGHETQYF
TGTGCCAGCAGTTTATCCAAACTAGCGGGGGGGCACGAGACCCAGTACTTC
>TRBJ2-1|NA|TRBV7-9|NA
CASSLYIHEQFF
TGTGCCAGCAGCTTGTACATACATGAGCAGTTCTTC
>TRBJ2-1|NA|TRBV7-3|NA
CASSLTVKEQFF
TGTGCCAGCAGCCTGACAGTGAAGGAGCAGTTCTTC
>TRBJ1-2|NA|TRBV2|NA
CASTPQGGYTF
TGTGCCAGCACACCCCAAGGGGGCTACACCTTC
>TRBJ2-3|NA|TRBV11-2|NA
CASSFVGKFTDTQYF
TGTGCCAGCAGCTTCGTGGGGAAATTCACAGATACGCAGTATTTT
>TRBJ2-1|once|TRBV10-1|TRBD1
CASSAGTVLNEQFF
TGCGCCAGCAGTGCCGGGACAGTTCTGAATGAGCAGTTCTTC
>TRBJ1-1|NA|TRBV10-3|NA
CAISVPAQPNTEAFF
TGTGCCATCAGTGTTCCAGCACAACCGAACACTGAAGCTTTCTTT
>TRBJ1-1|NA|TRBV6-1|NA
CASSGGQSLNTEAFF
TGTGCCAGCAGTGGGGGACAATCATTGAACACTGAAGCTTTCTTT
>TRBJ2-1|NA|TRBV29-1|NA
CSVEDRVRRGGEQFF
TGCAGCGTTGAAGATCGCGTCCGGAGGGGGGGCGAGCAGTTCTTC
>TRBJ1-6|NA|TRBV5-1|NA
CASSLGQQYSPLHF
TGCGCCAGCAGCCTCGGACAGCAGTATTCACCCCTCCACTTT
>TRBJ2-3|NA|TRBV2|NA
CASSYLITDTQYF
TGTGCCAGCAGCTATCTGATTACAGATACGCAGTATTTT
>TRBJ1-5|once|TRBV10-3|NA
CAISGGVMNQPQHF
TGTGCCATCAGTGGAGGGGTAATGAATCAGCCCCAGCATTTT
>TRBJ1-2|NA|TRBV2|NA
CASSEESGYTF
TGTGCCAGCAGTGAGGAAAGCGGCTACACCTTC
>TRBJ2-7|NA|TRBV6-5|NA
CASSYSGTPAYEQYF
TGTGCCAGCAGTTATTCCGGGACACCAGCCTACGAGCAGTACTTC
>TRBJ2-5|NA|TRBV4-1|NA
CASSQDLNGQETQYF
TGCGCCAGCAGCCAAGATCTTAACGGCCAAGAGACCCAGTACTTC
>TRBJ2-3|NA|TRBV2|NA
CASNTGMGGTDTQYF
TGTGCCAGCAATACCGGGATGGGCGGCACAGATACGCAGTATTTT
>TRBJ1-2|NA|TRBV28|NA
CASRSRPPPYGYTF
TGTGCCAGCCGCTCACGGCCGCCTCCCTATGGCTACACCTTC
>TRBJ1-5|NA|TRBV6-6|NA
CASSSPGSFPQHF
TGTGCCAGCAGTTCCCCAGGATCTTTTCCCCAGCATTTT
>TRBJ2-1|NA|TRBV7-8|TRBD1
CASSLSPGQGHSEQFF
TGTGCCAGCAGCCTTTCACCGGGACAGGGGCACAGTGAGCAGTTCTTC
>TRBJ2-7|NA|TRBV5-6|NA
CASSLAGQGGYEQYF
TGTGCCAGCAGCTTGGCTGGTCAAGGAGGCTACGAGCAGTACTTC
>TRBJ2-5|once|TRBV5-1|NA
CASSLSGSSETQYF
TGCGCCAGCAGCCTCTCAGGGAGTTCAGAGACCCAGTACTTC
>TRBJ2-7|NA|TRBV5-1|NA
CASSLGSSSYEQYF
TGCGCCAGCAGCTTAGGGTCGAGCTCCTACGAGCAGTACTTC
>TRBJ1-1|NA|TRBV30|NA
CAWSAPIMGMNTEAFF
TGTGCCTGGAGTGCCCCCATTATGGGGATGAACACTGAAGCTTTCTTT
>TRBJ2-1|NA|TRBV6-6|TRBD2
CASRTPTSGDNEQFF
TGTGCCAGCAGGACGCCGACTAGCGGAGACAATGAGCAGTTCTTC
>TRBJ1-1|NA|TRBV19|NA
CASSIPLGAAGTVNTEAFF
TGTGCCAGTAGTATCCCTTTAGGCGCGGCAGGGACCGTCAACACTGAAGCTTTCTTT
>TRBJ2-7|NA|TRBV7-3|NA
CASINAMQVEQYF
TGTGCCAGCATCAACGCGATGCAGGTTGAGCAGTACTTC
>TRBJ1-4|NA|TRBV27|NA
CASSLLGVTEKLFF
TGTGCCAGCAGTTTATTAGGGGTAACTGAAAAACTGTTTTTT
>TRBJ2-7|NA|TRBV6-1|TRBD2
CASSYRLADREQYF
TGTGCCAGCAGTTATAGACTAGCAGACAGAGAGCAGTACTTC
>TRBJ2-5|NA|TRBV5-4|TRBD1
CASSPDRAGETQYF
TGTGCCAGCAGCCCGGACAGGGCTGGAGAGACCCAGTACTTC
>TRBJ1-2|NA|TRBV27|TRBD1
CASSPWPTGASKGYTF
TGTGCCAGCAGCCCCTGGCCGACAGGGGCATCAAAGGGCTACACCTTC
>TRBJ1-2|NA|TRBV7-2|NA
CASSLVGYTF
TGTGCCAGCAGCTTAGTTGGCTACACCTTC
>TRBJ2-7|NA|TRBV4-3|NA
CASSQESGPSYEQYF
TGCGCCAGCAGCCAAGAGTCCGGACCCTCCTACGAGCAGTACTTC